This T cell receptor beta chain was identified during a study of shared clonotypes between healthy human individuals. Findings of the study overall: Clonotype sharing among the donors was expected to vary with sequencing depth. Having only a few donors restricted how much genetic and exposure-history diversity was captured.

In the original workflow: ImmunoSEQ yielded junction-only sequences lacking quality scores, so filtering differed. TCRdb's copy holds only in-frame clones and misses some; the assay was immunoSEQ multiplex PCR. Clone size and the V and J calls come from that table; the DNA yielded D and trimming. Counted here are roughly 380,000 clones, about 96% occurring once; the ten biggest clones make up around 0.32%. Germline V gene sequence: CDR1 SEHNR, CDR2 FQNEAQ (reference sequence). Trimming took 5 bases from V and 9 from J; bases not matched to a gene: 14. This CDR3 comprises 15 residues. CD8 memory combined CD45RO+ cells with CCR7-negative CD45RA+ TemRA cells. Note on this clone: Its antigen is not known.

Source material: memory CD8+ T cells sorted from blood. Subset of the sample: CD45RO+ cells pooled with CCR7-negative TemRA cells. The source is a man under 40 in good health. The chain carries TRBV7-9 and TRBJ2-7, with TRBD1 identical over 9 bases. CDR3 sequence (DNA): TGTGCCAGCAGCCCCCTATCAGGACAGGGGTTTGCGCAGTACTTC. It encodes CASSPLSGQGFAQYF.